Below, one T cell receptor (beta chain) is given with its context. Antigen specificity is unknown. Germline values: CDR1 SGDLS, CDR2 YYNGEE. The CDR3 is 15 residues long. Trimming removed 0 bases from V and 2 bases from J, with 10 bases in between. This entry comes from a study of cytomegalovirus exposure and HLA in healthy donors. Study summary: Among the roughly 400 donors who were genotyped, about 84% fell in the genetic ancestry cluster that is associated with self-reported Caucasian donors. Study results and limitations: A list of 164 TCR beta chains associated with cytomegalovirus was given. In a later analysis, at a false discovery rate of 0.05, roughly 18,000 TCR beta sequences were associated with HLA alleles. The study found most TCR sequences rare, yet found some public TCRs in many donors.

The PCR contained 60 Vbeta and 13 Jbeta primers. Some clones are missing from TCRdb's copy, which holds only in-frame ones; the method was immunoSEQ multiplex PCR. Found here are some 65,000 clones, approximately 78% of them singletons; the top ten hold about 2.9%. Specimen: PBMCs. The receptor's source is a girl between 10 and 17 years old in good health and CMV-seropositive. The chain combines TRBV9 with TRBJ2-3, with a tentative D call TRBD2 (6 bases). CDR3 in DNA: TGTGCCAGCAGCGTAGGGGGGGTTATCACAGATACGCAGTATTTT. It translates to CASSVGGVITDTQYF.